Below, 22 T cell receptor beta chains from the same sample are listed, as sequenced in a study of shared clonotypes between healthy human individuals. TCRdb keeps only in-frame clones here, not all; method: immunoSEQ multiplex PCR. The sample shows some 900,000 clones, less than 85% of them seen only once. The sequenced sample was memory CD4+ T cells sorted from blood. The sample's subset: CD45RA-negative fraction. The receptors were gathered from a young man in good health.

For this clone: Within the sample, other DNA sequences also encode this same CDR3. The chain joins TRBV20-1 to TRBJ2-1; D ambiguous. Trimming removed 3 bases from V and 6 bases from J, with 3 bases in between. CDR1 is DFQATT and CDR2 is SNEGSKA in the germline V gene (reference sequence). The CDR3 spans 10 residues. In DNA, the CDR3 is TGCAGTGCTAGCTCCAATGAGCAGTTCTTC. Amino acids: CSASSNEQFF.

V is TRBV11-2 and J is TRBJ2-1, with no clear D. This CDR3 is 11 amino acids long. Germline-derived CDR1 and CDR2 are SGHAT and FQNNGV. Trimming stripped 2 bases from V and 7 bases from J, with 3 bases between. The CDR3 region is CASSLRNEQFF. Written as DNA, the CDR3 is TGTGCCAGCAGCTTACGGAATGAGCAGTTCTTC.

The chain recombines TRBV28 with TRBJ1-1, with D possibly TRBD1 on 5 matching bases. The V end was cut by 6 bases, the J end by 1 base, with 12 bases between. In germline, CDR1 is MDHEN, CDR2 SYDVKM. The CDR3 is made up of 14 amino acids. The CDR3 region has the DNA TGTGCCAGCAGGGGGGAAGTGGAGAACACTGAAGCTTTCTTT. Its translation: CASRGEVENTEAFF.

In its sample, this clone was seen a few times. The chain couples TRBV6-6 to TRBJ2-3; D is uncertain. Between the trimmed V and J ends, which lost 2 bases and 0 bases, there was a span of 12 bases. Germline V lookup: CDR1 MNHNY, CDR2 SVGAGI (reference sequence). This CDR3 has 16 residues. As DNA, the CDR3 is TGTGCCAGCAGTTACAGAAAGGGATCTAGCACAGATACGCAGTATTTT. Its translation is CASSYRKGSSTDTQYF.

DNA of the CDR3: TGCGCCAGCAGCCAAGATGAGGAGCGGTACAATGAGCAGTTCTTC. Its protein product is CASSQDEERYNEQFF. This chain uses TRBV4-1 with TRBJ2-1, with D possibly TRBD2 on 5 matching bases. The CDR3 contains 15 residues. Trimming shortened V by 0 bases and J by 4 bases, and 10 bases separated the two germline ends. The germline V gene has CDR1 MGHRA and CDR2 YSYEKL.

This chain uses TRBV5-1 with TRBJ2-5, with 11 bases fitting TRBD2. The V segment lost 4 bases and the J segment 4 bases; nucleotides outside the gene matches: 9. The CDR3 is 16 residues long. Germline values: CDR1 SGHRS, CDR2 YFSETQ. In DNA, the CDR3 is TGCGCCAGCAGCGTACAAACTAGCGGGGGTGGAGAGACCCAGTACTTC. This gives the protein CASSVQTSGGGETQYF.

This clone was observed a handful of times. V is TRBV9 and J is TRBJ2-1, with TRBD2 identical over 10 bases. Germline V lookup: CDR1 SGDLS, CDR2 YYNGEE. The length of the CDR3 is 15 residues. Trimming removed 4 bases from V and 3 bases from J; junction bases left unmatched: 4. The CDR3, as DNA: TGTGCCAGCAGCCCCGGGACTAGCGACTACAATGAGCAGTTCTTC. Translated, it gives CASSPGTSDYNEQFF.

The V call is TRBV27, the J call TRBJ2-3; weak D call: TRBD1 (6 bases). This CDR3 has 16 residues. The V gene lost 5 bases and the J gene lost 0 bases, with 15 bases spanning the gap. Per the germline V gene, CDR1 is MNHEY and CDR2 is SMNVEV (reference sequence). The CDR3, as DNA: TGTGCCAGCAGTCCACAACAGGGAACGAGCACAGATACGCAGTATTTT. Encoded protein: CASSPQQGTSTDTQYF.

J is TRBJ2-3 and V is TRBV9; D unresolved. The CDR3 has 12 residues. CDR1 and CDR2 (germline): SGDLS, YYNGEE. Between the trimmed V and J ends, which lost 1 base and 6 bases, there was a span of 6 bases. Here the CDR3 reads CASSVNSDTQYF. The DNA of the CDR3 is TGTGCCAGCAGCGTAAACTCGGATACGCAGTATTTT.

The CDR3 nucleotides read TGTGCCAGCTTCAACAGGGGACGCGACGAGCAGTACTTC. It encodes CASFNRGRDEQYF. V and J are TRBV5-6 and TRBJ2-7; 7 bases are shared with TRBD1. V shed 7 bases and J 5 bases; nucleotides not matched to a gene: 9. The CDR3 is 13 residues long. Looked up from germline, CDR1 is SGHDT and CDR2 is YYEEEE. Drawing the rest from reference TRBV5-6 and TRBJ2-7, the complete variable domain is DAGVTQSPTHLIKTRGQQVTLRCSPKSGHDTVSWYQQALGQGPQFIFQYYEEEERQRGNFPDRFSGHQFPNYSSELNVNALLLGDSALYLCASFNRGRDEQYFGPGTRLTVT.

This chain uses TRBV7-2 with TRBJ2-7, with TRBD1 as a possible D gene (7 bases). V gave up 2 bases and J gave up 5 bases, with 13 bases separating them. Germline CDR1 SGHTA, CDR2 FQGNSA. This CDR3 has 14 residues. The CDR3 region has the DNA TGTGCCAGCAGCTTATGGAGGGACAGCCACGAGCAGTACTTC. It translates to CASSLWRDSHEQYF. Based on the CDR3 plus reference TRBV7-2 and TRBJ2-7, the full variable domain is GAGVSQSPSNKVTEKGKDVELRCDPISGHTALYWYRQSLGQGLEFLIYFQGNSAPDKSGLPSDRFSAERTGGSVSTLTIQRTQQEDSAVYLCASSLWRDSHEQYFGPGTRLTVT.

The chain combines TRBV19 with TRBJ2-7; D unresolved. The CDR3 loop spans 12 amino acids. Germline lookup yields CDR1 LNHDA and CDR2 SQIVND (reference sequence). The V gene lost 7 bases and the J gene lost 1 base, with 8 bases spanning the gap. Written as DNA, the CDR3 is TGTGCCAGTATTGACGGTTCCTACGAGCAGTACTTC. This gives the protein CASIDGSYEQYF.

The rearrangement uses TRBV19 and TRBJ2-7, with D tentatively TRBD1 (6 bases). Germline assignment: CDR1 LNHDA and CDR2 SQIVND (reference sequence). This CDR3 has 14 residues. The ends were cut back, 5 bases at V and 0 bases at J, with 11 bases in the middle. The CDR3 DNA sequence: TGTGCCAGTAGTTTAGGACAGAGCTCCTACGAGCAGTACTTC. It encodes CASSLGQSSYEQYF.

The J gene is TRBJ2-7, the V gene TRBV2, with D perhaps assigned TRBD1 or TRBD2 (5 bases each). This CDR3 region has 14 residues. The V gene's germline CDR1 is SNHLY and CDR2 FYNNEI. V was pared by 6 bases and J by 2 bases, with 14 bases between. CDR3 sequence: CASRTTGLTYEQYF. The CDR3 region has the DNA TGTGCCAGCAGAACCACAGGACTTACCTACGAGCAGTACTTC.

The chain uses TRBV25-1 and TRBJ2-7, with 7 bases lining up with TRBD1. The CDR3 has 15 amino acids. Germline V CDR1 and CDR2: MGHDK, SYGVNS. V shed 8 bases and J 1 base; nucleotides not matched to a gene: 11. The CDR3 is CASGSSDRTSYEQYF. In nucleotides, the CDR3 is TGTGCCAGCGGGTCGTCGGACAGGACGTCCTACGAGCAGTACTTC.

This clone was seen a handful of times. The V gene is TRBV5-1, the J gene TRBJ1-1; 7 nucleotides line up with TRBD1. CDR1 is SGHRS, CDR2 YFSETQ, per germline. Trimming removed 4 bases from V and 1 base from J; junction bases left unmatched: 4. The CDR3 runs to 14 residues. CDR3 residues: CASSLWDRNTEAFF. The CDR3, as DNA: TGCGCCAGCAGCCTCTGGGACAGGAACACTGAAGCTTTCTTT. The variable domain in full, completed from reference TRBV5-1 and TRBJ1-1, reads KAGVTQTPRYLIKTRGQQVTLSCSPISGHRSVSWYQQTPGQGLQFLFEYFSETQRNKGNFPGRFSGRQFSNSRSEMNVSTLELGDSALYLCASSLWDRNTEAFFGQGTRLTVV.

This clone was counted many times. The chain is built from TRBV27 and TRBJ1-2, with TRBD1 identical over 10 bases. The CDR3 is made up of 15 amino acids. Germline loops: CDR1 MNHEY, CDR2 SMNVEV (reference sequence). V was pared by 2 bases and J by 7 bases, with 7 bases of the junction left unmatched. In DNA, the CDR3 is TGTGCCAGCAGTTTACTCCAGGACAGGGGGGGTGGCTACACCTTC. This translates into CASSLLQDRGGGYTF.

The rearrangement joins TRBV6-5 to TRBJ2-5, with TRBD1 matching 9 bases. Trimming at V came to 8 bases and at J to 1 base, leaving 2 bases not matched to a gene. The V gene's germline CDR1 is MNHEY and CDR2 SVGAGI. The CDR3 covers 13 residues. CDR3 nucleotides: TGTGCCAGCCACAGGGGGCCCCAAGAGACCCAGTACTTC. Its translation is CASHRGPQETQYF.

The chain carries TRBV30 and TRBJ1-6; D possibly corresponds to TRBD1 (5 bases). The CDR3 runs to 14 residues. The V gene's germline CDR1 is GTSNPN and CDR2 SVGIG (reference sequence). The ends were cut back, 3 bases at V and 6 bases at J, with 12 bases in the middle. The CDR3 loop reads CAWRPDSLNSPLHF. DNA of the CDR3: TGTGCCTGGAGACCCGACAGTCTTAATTCACCCCTCCACTTT.

The chain links TRBV4-3 to TRBJ1-6; a weak D match, TRBD1 (5 bases). The CDR3 runs 14 residues. Trimming stripped 0 bases from V and 9 bases from J, with 9 bases between. CDR1 and CDR2 (germline): LGHNA, YSLEER. Written as DNA, the CDR3 is TGCGCCAGCAGCCAAGACGCGGGGGTTTCACCCCTCCACTTT. Encoded protein: CASSQDAGVSPLHF.

About this clone itself: In the same sample, other DNA sequences code for this CDR3. CDR3: CASSPQGSGANVLTF. CDR3 coding DNA: TGTGCCAGCTCACCCCAGGGGTCTGGGGCCAACGTCCTGACTTTC. The chain carries TRBV18 and TRBJ2-6, with D maybe TRBD1 (6 bases). The CDR3 extends over 15 amino acids. Germline CDR1 reads KGHSH; CDR2 reads LQKENI. Trimming pared 3 bases from V and 1 base from J, leaving 7 bases between.

The chain employs TRBV5-5 and TRBJ2-2; the D is unclear. From germline, CDR1 is SGHKS and CDR2 YYEKEE (reference sequence). The CDR3 runs to 15 residues. The V end lost 2 bases, the J end lost 3 bases, and 11 bases lay between the germline ends. CDR3 bases: TGTGCCAGCAGCTTTGCGTACTCCCACACCGGGGAGCTGTTTTTT. Protein sequence: CASSFAYSHTGELFF.